What follows are 23 T cell receptor beta chains derived from one specimen sequenced in a study of blood T cell repertoires in COVID-19. TCRdb's table, derived via immunoSEQ multiplex PCR, lists solely in-frame clones and lacks some. This sample has some 400,000 clones, with approximately 89% found just once. The material sequenced was PBMCs or T cells enriched from blood (not recorded which). Every receptor here comes from a man aged 25-45 years who had recovered from COVID-19.

The rearrangement joins TRBV5-4 to TRBJ1-1; D call uncertain. The germline gives CDR1 SGHNT, CDR2 YYREEE (reference sequence). The CDR3 covers 13 residues. V gave up 4 bases and J gave up 1 base, with 8 bases separating them. In DNA form, the CDR3 reads TGTGCCAGCAGCGGATCAGGGAACACTGAAGCTTTCTTT. It yields the protein CASSGSGNTEAFF.

This clone was counted between two and nine times. This chain joins TRBV19 and TRBJ2-1; the match to TRBD1 covers 7 bases. V lost 4 bases, J lost 10 bases, and 7 bases stayed unmatched. The V gene's germline CDR1 is LNHDA and CDR2 SQIVND (reference sequence). This CDR3 spans 13 amino acids. The CDR3 bases are TGTGCCAGTAGTACCACAGGGGCTGGGGAGCAGTTCTTC. Its translation: CASSTTGAGEQFF.

This clone was observed a single time. This chain connects TRBV12-5 to TRBJ2-3; D not certain. The CDR3 is made up of 12 amino acids. Trimming stripped 9 bases from V and 1 base from J, with 8 bases between. Per germline, CDR1 LGHNT and CDR2 FRNRAP. The CDR3, as DNA: TGTGCTAGCGCTCGGGGCACAGATACGCAGTATTTT. It encodes CASARGTDTQYF. Full variable domain (missing parts from reference TRBV12-5 and TRBJ2-3): DARVTQTPRHKVTEMGQEVTMRCQPILGHNTVFWYRQTMMQGLELLAYFRNRAPLDDSGMPKDRFSAEMPDATLATLKIQPSEPRDSAVYFCASARGTDTQYFGPGTRLTVL.

For the CDR3, the DNA is TGTGCCAGCAGTTCTTGGCTCGCGGGAGAGCCCCAGCATTTT. Translation: CASSSWLAGEPQHF. The V call is TRBV6-2 or TRBV6-3, the J call TRBJ1-5; D remains unclear. The CDR3 totals 14 residues. V was clipped by 4 bases and J by 8 bases, with 15 bases between them. CDR1 is MNHEY and CDR2 is SVGEGT in the germline V gene.

This clone was seen once. The J gene is TRBJ1-1, the V gene TRBV5-1, with D maybe TRBD1 (6 bases). This CDR3 contains 15 residues. Looked up from germline, CDR1 is SGHRS and CDR2 is YFSETQ. V lost 2 bases and J lost 4, with 15 bases in between. The CDR3 DNA follows: TGCGCCAGCAGCTTTGCCGGGACAAAGGGCACTGAAGCTTTCTTT. It is translated as CASSFAGTKGTEAFF.

This sequence joins TRBV6-2 or TRBV6-3 and TRBJ1-1; D not resolved. Trimming removed 3 bases from V and 1 base from J, with 6 bases in between. Germline V lookup: CDR1 MNHEY, CDR2 SVGEGT. The CDR3 is 13 residues long. The CDR3: CASSYRWNTEAFF. In nucleotides, the CDR3 is TGTGCCAGCAGTTATCGGTGGAACACTGAAGCTTTCTTT.

V and J are TRBV7-2 and TRBJ2-5, with a possible D match to TRBD2 (5 bases). The CDR3 has 13 residues. Trimming shortened V by 2 bases and J by 3 bases, and 7 bases separated the two germline ends. CDR1 and CDR2 (germline): SGHTA, FQGNSA. This CDR3 is CASSLTGKETQYF. DNA for the CDR3: TGTGCCAGCAGCTTAACCGGGAAAGAGACCCAGTACTTC.

This chain uses TRBV5-5 with TRBJ1-3; tentative D call: TRBD1 (6 bases). The CDR3 totals 15 residues. Trimming removed 4 bases from V and 0 bases from J, with 11 bases in between. Germline lookup yields CDR1 SGHKS and CDR2 YYEKEE (reference sequence). CDR3 protein: CASSPDRNSGNTIYF. CDR3 DNA sequence: TGTGCCAGCAGCCCCGACAGGAACTCTGGAAACACCATATATTTT.

The chain is built from TRBV7-2 and TRBJ2-1; TRBD2 matches 11 bases. The CDR3 is 16 residues long. The V gene end was trimmed by 5 bases and the J gene end by 5 bases; junction bases not matched to a gene: 8. From germline, CDR1 is SGHTA and CDR2 FQGNSA. The CDR3 DNA reads as TGTGCCAGCAGCCCGCAACTAGCGGGGGCCGACAATGAGCAGTTCTTC. It codes for CASSPQLAGADNEQFF. The variable domain in full, completed from reference TRBV7-2 and TRBJ2-1, reads GAGVSQSPSNKVTEKGKDVELRCDPISGHTALYWYRQSLGQGLEFLIYFQGNSAPDKSGLPSDRFSAERTGGSVSTLTIQRTQQEDSAVYLCASSPQLAGADNEQFFGPGTRLTVL.

The rearrangement uses TRBV10-3 and TRBJ2-2; TRBD1 aligns across 8 bases. Germline-derived CDR1 and CDR2 are ENHRY and SYGVKD. After removal of 7 bases from V and 3 bases from J, the junction contained 4 bases not matched to a gene. The CDR3 runs to 14 residues. This CDR3 reads CAIKEQGDTGELFF. DNA for the CDR3: TGTGCCATCAAAGAACAGGGGGACACCGGGGAGCTGTTTTTT.

The chain couples TRBV7-9 to TRBJ2-5; D uncertain. Deletions cut 3 bases from V and 5 bases from J, with 19 bases between. Germline CDR1 and CDR2: SEHNR and FQNEAQ (reference sequence). This CDR3 contains 16 residues. CDR3 protein: CASSFSPGTPRETQYF. The CDR3 DNA reads as TGTGCCAGCAGCTTTTCCCCAGGTACCCCACGGGAGACCCAGTACTTC.

CDR3 bases: TGCGCCAGCAGCCCGGAGGACAGGGCTAACATTCAGTACTTC. It codes for CASSPEDRANIQYF. This sequence joins TRBV10-1 and TRBJ2-4, with 8 bases lining up with TRBD1. V lost 6 bases, J lost 7 bases, and 8 bases stayed unmatched. The CDR3 contains 14 residues. CDR1 and CDR2 (germline): WNHNN, SYGVQD (reference sequence).

This clone was detected a few times. The V gene is TRBV6-6, the J gene TRBJ1-2; no clear D. Germline lookup yields CDR1 MNHNY and CDR2 SVGAGI (reference sequence). Trimming removed 7 bases from V and 0 bases from J, with 12 bases in between. The CDR3 loop spans 14 amino acids. The CDR3 DNA sequence: TGTGCCAGCACCAAACAAGGAGCTAACTATGGCTACACCTTC. Protein: CASTKQGANYGYTF.

Of note for this clone: Distinct nucleotide sequences in the sample also encode this CDR3. This rearrangement joins TRBV2 to TRBJ2-2, with TRBD1 matching 8 bases. In germline, CDR1 is SNHLY, CDR2 FYNNEI. The V gene end was trimmed by 7 bases and the J gene end by 2 bases; junction bases not matched to a gene: 3. CDR3 size: 14 residues. CDR3 in amino acids: CASKGQANTGELFF. The CDR3 DNA follows: TGTGCCAGCAAGGGACAGGCTAACACCGGGGAGCTGTTTTTT.

This chain uses TRBV11-3 with TRBJ2-5; D perhaps matches TRBD2 (6 bases). Germline CDR1 and CDR2: SGHNT and YENEEA. There are 14 residues in the CDR3. Deletions cut 5 bases from V and 5 bases from J, with 15 bases between. The CDR3 region is CASSPGLPPETQYF. As DNA, the CDR3 is TGTGCCAGCAGCCCGGGACTGCCGCCGGAGACCCAGTACTTC.

The chain recombines TRBV6-6 with TRBJ2-3; 8 bases agree with TRBD2. The trim removed 8 bases at V and 3 bases at J, leaving 7 bases unmatched. Per germline, CDR1 MNHNY and CDR2 SVGAGI (reference sequence). This CDR3 has 14 residues. CDR3 DNA: TGTGCCAGCTCGGGTAGCGGGGTTACAGATACGCAGTATTTT. It specifies CASSGSGVTDTQYF.

V gene TRBV20-1 combines with J gene TRBJ1-2, with D possibly TRBD1 on 5 matching bases. The germline V and J ends were trimmed by 3 bases and 8 bases, with 13 bases remaining between them. This CDR3 is 12 amino acids long. The germline CDR1 and CDR2 sequences are DFQATT and SNEGSKA (reference sequence). CDR3 coding DNA: TGCAGTGCTAGTTTTAAGGGGCTCGGCTACACCTTC. Translation gives CSASFKGLGYTF.

The J gene is TRBJ2-5, the V gene TRBV21-1; the table calls TRBD2, which could not be checked here. TRBV21-1 is listed as a pseudogene. The length of the CDR3 is 16 residues. The CDR3 region has the DNA TGTGCCAACCTTCTAGGACTAGCGGGGTCTCAAGAGACCCAGTACTTC. Encoded protein: CANLLGLAGSQETQYF.

The V and J genes are TRBV15 and TRBJ2-7; 10 nucleotides line up with TRBD2. Germline lookup yields CDR1 LNHNV and CDR2 YYDKDF (reference sequence). After removal of 1 base from V and 4 bases from J, the junction contained 4 bases not matched to a gene. There are 15 residues in the CDR3. The CDR3 spells CATSRGLAGEYEQYF. The CDR3 DNA is TGTGCCACCAGCAGAGGGCTAGCGGGGGAGTACGAGCAGTACTTC. The whole variable domain, filled in from reference TRBV15 and TRBJ2-7, reads DAMVIQNPRYQVTQFGKPVTLSCSQTLNHNVMYWYQQKSSQAPKLLFHYYDKDFNNEADTPDNFQSRRPNTSFCFLDIRSPGLGDTAMYLCATSRGLAGEYEQYFGPGTRLTVT.

The V call is TRBV4-3, the J call TRBJ1-1; 9 bases agree with TRBD1. V was clipped by 2 bases and J by 6 bases; unmatched bases: 22. The germline V gene has CDR1 LGHNA and CDR2 YSLEER. There are 20 residues in the CDR3. The CDR3 region is CASSQNVPPGQGPRTSEAFF. In nucleotides, the CDR3 is TGCGCCAGCAGCCAAAATGTCCCACCGGGACAGGGCCCCCGGACGTCTGAAGCTTTCTTT.

This clone is a singleton in its sample. The V call is TRBV6-5, the J call TRBJ1-5, with D possibly being TRBD1 (5 bases). The CDR3 sequence is 13 residues long. CDR1 and CDR2 from the germline V gene are MNHEY and SVGAGI. Between the trimmed V and J ends, which lost 10 bases and 2 bases, there was a span of 12 bases. CDR3 region: CATDREGNQPQHF. The CDR3 nucleotides are TGTGCCACCGACAGAGAAGGCAATCAGCCCCAGCATTTT.

The chain joins TRBV5-4 to TRBJ1-4; TRBD1 matches at 8 bases. The CDR3 contains 12 residues. V lost 3 bases and J lost 8; bases outside the gene matches: 0. CDR1 and CDR2 (germline): SGHNT, YYREEE (reference sequence). Here the CDR3 reads CASSSGGEKLFF. In DNA form, the CDR3 reads TGTGCCAGCAGCTCAGGGGGCGAAAAACTGTTTTTT. The full variable domain, in which reference TRBV5-4 and TRBJ1-4 provide the parts outside the CDR3, is ETGVTQSPTHLIKTRGQQVTLRCSSQSGHNTVSWYQQALGQGPQFIFQYYREEENGRGNFPPRFSGLQFPNYSSELNVNALELDDSALYLCASSSGGEKLFFGSGTQLSVL.

V and J are TRBV6-2 or TRBV6-3 and TRBJ2-7, with 8 bases that match TRBD1. This CDR3 region has 15 residues. CDR1 is MNHEY, CDR2 SVGEGT, per germline. With 4 bases clipped from V and 0 bases from J, the junction kept 5 bases outside the gene matches. CDR3 in amino acids: CASSSTGASSYEQYF. The CDR3 DNA reads as TGTGCCAGCAGTTCGACAGGGGCCAGCTCCTACGAGCAGTACTTC.